This TCR beta chain was captured by sequencing in a study of blood T cell repertoires in COVID-19. Some clones are missing from TCRdb's copy, which holds only in-frame ones; the method was immunoSEQ multiplex PCR. The table includes under 250,000 clones, 92% detected once. This CDR3 contains 13 residues. The germline V and J ends were trimmed by 5 bases and 5 bases, with 13 bases remaining between them. Germline values: CDR1 GTSNPN, CDR2 SVGIG (reference sequence). This sequence originates from a man aged 55 to 70 with COVID-19, enrolled during active disease. The source material was peripheral blood. V is TRBV30 and J is TRBJ1-5; perhaps TRBD1 as D (5 bases). The CDR3 protein is CAWGGKGHQPQHF. The DNA for the CDR3 is TGTGCCTGGGGGGGGAAGGGACATCAGCCCCAGCATTTT.